Following are 16 T cell receptor beta chains from one sample sequenced in a study of immune evolution from preneoplasia to lung adenocarcinoma. The protocol was immunoSEQ multiplex PCR, while the TCRdb copy is restricted to in-frame clones and leaves out a portion. Among thousands of clones listed, 84% were seen once. Sequencing input: FFPE lung adenocarcinoma in situ tissue. The receptors were sampled from a donor aged 70 or older with lung adenocarcinoma.

The chain links TRBV6-6 to TRBJ1-5; 7 nucleotides agree with TRBD1. The CDR3 spans 15 residues. Germline values: CDR1 MNHNY, CDR2 SVGAGI (reference sequence). Unmatched junction bases numbered 9, after V lost 6 bases and J lost 4 bases. DNA of the CDR3: TGTGCCAGCAGAGGGACCGGGACAGCAAATCAGCCCCAGCATTTT. Amino acids: CASRGTGTANQPQHF.

The chain has TRBV9 and TRBJ2-7; 10 nucleotides match TRBD1. The CDR3 runs to 16 residues. The germline V gene has CDR1 SGDLS and CDR2 YYNGEE. V was pared by 0 bases and J by 2 bases, with 5 bases of the junction left unmatched. The CDR3: CASSVAEDRGAYEQYF. The CDR3 coding sequence is TGTGCCAGCAGCGTAGCGGAGGACAGGGGGGCCTACGAGCAGTACTTC.

The chain links TRBV7-3 to TRBJ2-6, with D hard to call. The CDR3 extends over 14 amino acids. Trimming removed 2 bases from V and 2 bases from J, with 4 bases in between. CDR1 is SGHTA and CDR2 is FQGTGA in the germline V gene. CDR3 in amino acids: CASSLGPGANVLTF. CDR3 nucleotides: TGTGCCAGCAGCTTAGGGCCTGGGGCCAACGTCCTGACTTTC. Filled out from reference TRBV7-3 and TRBJ2-6, the complete variable domain reads GAGVSQTPSNKVTEKGKYVELRCDPISGHTALYWYRQSLGQGPEFLIYFQGTGAADDSGLPNDRFFAVRPEGSVSTLKIQRTERGDSAVYLCASSLGPGANVLTFGAGSRLTVL.

The genes are TRBV5-4 and TRBJ2-3; perhaps D is TRBD1 or TRBD2 (5 bases each). The CDR3 is 14 amino acids. Germline V gene lookup returns CDR1 SGHNT and CDR2 YYREEE (reference sequence). V shed 4 bases and J shed 0 bases, with 9 bases lying between them. The CDR3 loop reads CASSVGASTDTQYF. The CDR3 nucleotides read TGTGCCAGCAGCGTCGGGGCCAGCACAGATACGCAGTATTTT.

The V gene is TRBV5-1, the J gene TRBJ2-7; TRBD1 aligns across 8 bases. The germline gives CDR1 SGHRS, CDR2 YFSETQ. The junction had 6 bases not matched to a gene; V was cut back by 2 bases and J by 5 bases. The CDR3 is made up of 14 amino acids. CDR3: CASSFKSTGDEQYF. In DNA, the CDR3 is TGCGCCAGCAGCTTCAAGTCGACAGGGGACGAGCAGTACTTC.

This chain uses TRBV7-2 with TRBJ2-7; possibly TRBD2 for D (6 bases). V was trimmed by 0 bases and J by 4 bases, leaving 10 bases between them. This CDR3 is built from 14 residues. Germline V gives CDR1 SGHTA, CDR2 FQGNSA. The CDR3 reads CASSLAGGPYEQYF. The CDR3, as DNA: TGTGCCAGCAGCTTAGCGGGAGGCCCTTACGAGCAGTACTTC.

This clone was seen once. The chain couples TRBV14 to TRBJ1-2; TRBD1 matches at 8 bases. The junction had 14 bases not matched to a gene; V was cut back by 1 base and J by 10 bases. This CDR3 is built from 16 residues. Germline V gene data show CDR1 as SGHDN and CDR2 as FVKESK. The CDR3 sequence is CASSQASGQAPGDYTF. CDR3 in DNA: TGTGCCAGCAGCCAAGCTTCGGGACAGGCTCCTGGTGACTACACCTTC.

The chain has TRBV7-9 and TRBJ2-7; 8 bases match TRBD2. The CDR3 is 14 amino acids. Unmatched junction bases numbered 0, after V lost 0 bases and J lost 2 bases. Germline CDR1 SEHNR, CDR2 FQNEAQ (reference sequence). CDR3 protein: CASSLAGGAYEQYF. The DNA of the CDR3 is TGTGCCAGCAGCTTAGCCGGGGGGGCCTACGAGCAGTACTTC.

The chain is built from TRBV9 and TRBJ1-1; perhaps TRBD1 as D (5 bases). V lost 2 bases and J 7 bases, leaving 12 bases between the germline ends. Per germline, CDR1 SGDLS and CDR2 YYNGEE. The CDR3 sequence is 13 residues long. CDR3 DNA sequence: TGTGCCAGCAGCGTGTGGGCAGGGAGTGAAGCTTTCTTT. This codes for CASSVWAGSEAFF.

The genes are TRBV5-1 and TRBJ1-1, with D unclear. Trimming removed 2 bases from V and 3 bases from J, with 8 bases in between. Germline V lookup: CDR1 SGHRS, CDR2 YFSETQ. There are 13 residues in the CDR3. The CDR3 spells CASSFLGDTEAFF. In DNA, the CDR3 is TGCGCCAGCAGCTTCTTAGGTGACACTGAAGCTTTCTTT. The complete variable domain, with remaining parts taken from reference TRBV5-1 and TRBJ1-1, reads KAGVTQTPRYLIKTRGQQVTLSCSPISGHRSVSWYQQTPGQGLQFLFEYFSETQRNKGNFPGRFSGRQFSNSRSEMNVSTLELGDSALYLCASSFLGDTEAFFGQGTRLTVV.

The chain recombines TRBV25-1 with TRBJ1-2; 10 nucleotides align to TRBD1. CDR1 and CDR2 (germline): MGHDK, SYGVNS. V lost 5 bases and J lost 1; bases outside the gene matches: 10. The CDR3 sequence is 17 residues long. The CDR3 region has the DNA TGTGCCAGCAGTCCCCCTACCGGGACAGGGGTTAACTATGGCTACACCTTC. Translation gives CASSPPTGTGVNYGYTF.

The chain carries TRBV30 and TRBJ1-1; D remains unclear. Germline loops: CDR1 GTSNPN, CDR2 SVGIG (reference sequence). The CDR3 loop spans 11 amino acids. V was trimmed by 2 bases and J by 3 bases, leaving 4 bases between them. The CDR3 bases are TGTGCCTGGAGTTCGTACACTGAAGCTTTCTTT. This encodes CAWSSYTEAFF.

As DNA, the CDR3 is TGTGCCAGCAGTTACGCCCAGGGGTCCGGGGAGCTGTTTTTT. Residues: CASSYAQGSGELFF. J is TRBJ2-2 and V is TRBV6-5; tentatively, D is TRBD1 (6 bases). Trimming cost V 2 bases and J 6 bases, with 10 bases left between them. CDR3 length: 14 residues. Germline values: CDR1 MNHEY, CDR2 SVGAGI.

J is TRBJ2-2 and V is TRBV5-1; TRBD1 matches at 7 bases. V shed 0 bases and J 5 bases; nucleotides not matched to a gene: 13. Germline V gene lookup returns CDR1 SGHRS and CDR2 YFSETQ. There are 18 residues in the CDR3. CDR3 DNA sequence: TGCGCCAGCAGCTTGGGACCTCTGAAGGGGGCAGGAACCGGGGAGCTGTTTTTT. Translating gives CASSLGPLKGAGTGELFF.

The chain combines TRBV6-5 with TRBJ2-7; 10 bases match TRBD1. V shed 5 bases, J shed 6 bases, and the junction held 10 bases outside the gene matches. CDR3 size: 15 residues. Germline V CDR1 and CDR2: MNHEY, SVGAGI. CDR3 loop: CASSPRQGAKGEQYF. CDR3 in DNA: TGTGCCAGCAGTCCTCGACAGGGGGCGAAGGGCGAGCAGTACTTC.

The chain combines TRBV5-1 with TRBJ2-7, with D perhaps TRBD1 or TRBD2 (7 bases each). CDR3 length: 14 amino acids. Germline CDR1 reads SGHRS; CDR2 reads YFSETQ. V lost 6 bases, J lost 4 bases, and 17 bases lay in between. The CDR3 DNA reads as TGCGCCAGCACCGGAGGTCAGGGGGGGTACGAGCAGTACTTC. This codes for CASTGGQGGYEQYF.